This TCR beta chain emerged from a study of cytomegalovirus exposure and HLA in healthy donors. V was clipped by 5 bases and J by 4 bases, with 18 bases between them. The CDR3 runs to 16 residues. Germline CDR1 and CDR2: SGHAT and FQNNGV. PCR primers comprised 60 Vbeta and 13 Jbeta primers. Measured with immunoSEQ multiplex PCR; TCRdb has only the in-frame clones, and not every one. The sample carries roughly 190,000 clones, 80% to 85% recorded once. This TCR was sampled from a man between 40 and 49 years old in good health and CMV-seropositive. Material for sequencing was PBMCs. The chain carries TRBV11-2 and TRBJ1-5; the D gene is possibly TRBD1 (6 bases). CDR3 loop: CASSPLGGRLNQPQHF. CDR3 nucleotides: TGTGCCAGCAGCCCCTTGGGGGGGCGTCTTAATCAGCCCCAGCATTTT.